What follows describes a single T cell receptor (beta chain). The antigen is unknown. This entry belongs to a study of T cell responses to AZD1222 COVID-19 vaccine. The study, taken as a whole, reports: Spike-specific TCR depth and breadth grew after two AZD1222 doses. Most donors were white British and more were female, and clonal diversity was possibly underestimated.

Germline assignment: CDR1 MDHEN and CDR2 SYDVKM. The ends were cut back, 8 bases at V and 4 bases at J, with 9 bases in the middle. The CDR3 is 12 residues long. Profiled with immunoSEQ multiplex PCR; TCRdb holds only in-frame clones, not every one. The sample contains 160,000 or so clones, roughly 92% of which appear only once. The chain joins TRBV28 to TRBJ1-5; D is perhaps TRBD1 (6 bases). The sequences come from peripheral blood, collected 28 days after the second AZD1222 dose. The source of this sequence is an adult who received the AZD1222 COVID-19 vaccine. CDR3 nucleotide sequence: TGTGCCAGCGGAGGGGGTAATCAGCCCCAGCATTTT. This sequence encodes CASGGGNQPQHF.